This T cell receptor (beta chain) originates from a study of persistence of HIV-infected CD4 T cells. This was the immunoSEQ version 4 assay in survey mode. Repertoires were generated with immunoSEQ multiplex PCR, while TCRdb's copy carries only in-frame clones and drops some. This table has roughly 8,500 clones, more than 65% appearing once. An overlapping HIV-1 Gag peptide pool stimulated these cells at about 0.91 ug/peptide/mL. Sorting of responding CD4+ T cells relied on upregulated CD40 ligand together with CD69. Donors were HIV-1-infected adults who began suppressive ART during chronic infection. Donors had CD4+ T cell counts above 400 cells/uL and were CMV-seropositive. The study, taken as a whole, reports: Compared with CD3/CD28-stimulated cells, CMV- and Gag-responding cells showed lower TCRbeta richness. Proviral oligoclonality tracked with TCR oligoclonality within the same sorted cells.

This clone was recorded only once. The target antigen is unknown. V lost 5 bases and J 1 base, leaving 16 bases between the germline ends. The CDR3 loop spans 16 amino acids. Per germline, CDR1 SGHTA and CDR2 FQGTGA. The input for sequencing was CD4+ T cells sorted from PBMCs after approximately 20-hour stimulation, taken from a patient who received antiretroviral therapy. This sequence was found in an adult woman with HIV who was CMV-seropositive. The V gene is TRBV7-3, the J gene TRBJ2-3; possibly TRBD1 for D (6 bases). CDR3 nucleotide sequence: TGTGCCAGCAGCCAGACCGGGGCAGGGGGCACAGATACGCAGTATTTT. This translates into CASSQTGAGGTDTQYF.